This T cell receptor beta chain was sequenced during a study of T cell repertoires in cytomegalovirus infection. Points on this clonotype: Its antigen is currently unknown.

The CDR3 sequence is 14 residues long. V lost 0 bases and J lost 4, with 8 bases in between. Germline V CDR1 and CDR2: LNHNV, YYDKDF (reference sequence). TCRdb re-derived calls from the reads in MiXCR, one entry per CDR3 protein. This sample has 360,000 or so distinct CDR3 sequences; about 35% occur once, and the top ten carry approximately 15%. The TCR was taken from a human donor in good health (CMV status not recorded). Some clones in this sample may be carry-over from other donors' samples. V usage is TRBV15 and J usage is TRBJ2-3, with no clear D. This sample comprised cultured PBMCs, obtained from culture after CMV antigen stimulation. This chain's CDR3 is CATSRDLVADTQYF. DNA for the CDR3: TGTGCCACCAGCAGAGACTTAGTCGCAGATACGCAGTATTTT.